Listed below are T cell receptor beta chains from one sample, sequenced in a study of response to subunit inactivated influenza vaccine. MiXCR was run by TCRdb on the RT-PCR reads, yielding one entry per CDR3 protein. The sample shows approximately 290,000 distinct CDR3 sequences, 20% to 25% of them seen only once. The source material was PBMCs from blood, sampled about 20 months after vaccination. The receptors derive from a man aged 50 to 69 who received an inactivated influenza vaccine. CDR3s leave out the opening cysteine and the closing phenylalanine or tryptophan. Fields, in order: J gene, clone size, V gene, CDR3 protein. Expanded clones are given a class, and other clones once, few, many or no size at all.

>TRBJ2-2|few|TRBV6-2/TRBV6-3
ASSSDRGFTTGELF
>TRBJ2-3|few|TRBV3-1
ASSGDSGPFTDTQY
>TRBJ1-6|few|TRBV3-1
ASSHEGHSPLH
>TRBJ2-5|few|TRBV11-2
ASSLVPETQY
>TRBJ2-3|many|TRBV12-3/TRBV12-4
ASSLEGLVADTQY
>TRBJ2-3|few|TRBV5-1
ASSLVGLAGFRTQY
>TRBJ1-5|-|TRBV12-3/TRBV12-4
ASSLTSVNQPQH
>TRBJ2-3|-|TRBV2
ASRIRIPGESTDTQY
>TRBJ2-7|few|TRBV24-1
ATSAGLGWY
>TRBJ1-6|many|TRBV7-2
ASSFSPFRGGNSPLH
>TRBJ1-2|-|TRBV28
ASSLTPGGGGYT
>TRBJ2-2|few|TRBV6-1
ASRILAGANTGELF
>TRBJ2-3|few|TRBV10-3
AISESTRHTQY
>TRBJ1-1|-|TRBV4-3
ASRAKIQNTEAF
>TRBJ1-2|few|TRBV2
ASSEAISQGKDYGYT
>TRBJ2-1|-|TRBV7-8
ASSLGSGGPYEQF
>TRBJ2-5|few|TRBV9
ASSQSLAGQEAQY
>TRBJ1-6|many|TRBV7-2
ASSLSGTPYNSPLH
>TRBJ1-2|-|TRBV25-1
ASSELGWTDSLGGYT
>TRBJ1-1|few|TRBV20-1
SARGTGGTEAF
>TRBJ2-3|-|TRBV3-1
ASSQVGGRDTQY
>TRBJ2-3|few|TRBV5-4
ASSMGQITDTQY
>TRBJ2-2|few|TRBV24-1
ATSDFFGKNTGELF
>TRBJ2-2|-|TRBV7-6
ASSERDPGELF
>TRBJ1-2|few|TRBV25-1
ASSERLEDHYGYT
>TRBJ1-2|once|TRBV5-5
ASSLGQARGGGYT
>TRBJ1-1|-|TRBV29-1
SVDPVNTEAF
>TRBJ2-1|few|TRBV7-9
ATGDGNEQF
>TRBJ1-5|-|TRBV12-3/TRBV12-4
ASSLDGANQAQH
>TRBJ2-1|-|TRBV29-1
SVLRPTNEQF
>TRBJ2-5|-|TRBV4-3
ASSQVVGQETQY
>TRBJ1-2|-|TRBV11-1
ASSLAPGQGLLDGYT
>TRBJ2-5|-|TRBV20-1
SEERGGETQY
>TRBJ1-2|few|TRBV6-2/TRBV6-3
ASTRTKDGYT
>TRBJ1-1|many|TRBV10-3
AISDGRNTEAF
>TRBJ2-6|few|TRBV10-1
ASSEGAGISSGANVLT
>TRBJ2-4|-|TRBV28
ASSAKGTRENIQY
>TRBJ1-1|few|TRBV29-1
SVKSTGNTEAF
>TRBJ1-1|many|TRBV6-1
ASSGTQGGSTEAF
>TRBJ1-2|few|TRBV5-1
ASSLAREIYGYT
>TRBJ2-3|few|TRBV10-3
AIKTSGGAGDTQY
>TRBJ1-2|-|TRBV20-1
SAPRGHYGYT
>TRBJ1-2|few|TRBV4-1
ASSQATGGYGYT
>TRBJ2-5|-|TRBV6-5
ASSWGTVYQETQY
>TRBJ2-5|-|TRBV6-1
ASSGSSSARETQY
>TRBJ1-2|-|TRBV28
ASRHGQPGGYGYT
>TRBJ2-5|-|TRBV2
ASSGGLEWSETQY
>TRBJ1-4|-|TRBV6-2/TRBV6-3
ASTTGVGHEKLF
>TRBJ1-4|few|TRBV5-5
ASSWGWSGGHEKLF
>TRBJ1-1|few|TRBV11-1
ASSLTHFEAF
>TRBJ2-3|-|TRBV24-1
ATSDLRQGTQY
>TRBJ1-6|-|TRBV11-1
ASSIGTGSSPLH
>TRBJ2-3|-|TRBV5-1
ASREVTSTDTQY